The 16 T cell receptor beta chains below come from one sample, sequenced in a study of metastatic and nonmetastatic thyroid tumors. From the PCR reads, TCRdb re-called clones with MiXCR. The sample has about 24,000 clones; more than 15% are singletons. Thyroid surgery took place with no prior treatment in any patient. Material: blood. The receptors were gathered from a male donor with papillary thyroid cancer or a benign thyroid nodule (not recorded which). Some clones in this sample may be carry-over from other donors' samples.

This clone was detected many times. The rearrangement joins TRBV7-6 to TRBJ2-7, with 10 nucleotides matching TRBD1. Trimming cost V 5 bases and J 2 bases; bases outside gene matches: 3. Germline lookup yields CDR1 SGHVS and CDR2 FNYEAQ. This CDR3 is 14 amino acids long. The CDR3 bases are TGTGCCAGCAGCGAGACAGGGGGCACCTACGAGCAGTACTTC. This sequence encodes CASSETGGTYEQYF. Filled out from reference TRBV7-6 and TRBJ2-7, the complete variable domain reads GAGVSQSPRYKVTKRGQDVALRCDPISGHVSLYWYRQALGQGPEFLTYFNYEAQQDKSGLPNDRFSAERPEGSISTLTIQRTEQRDSAMYRCASSETGGTYEQYFGPGTRLTVT.

This clone was picked up many times. This chain links TRBV4-2 with TRBJ2-2, with 7 bases matching TRBD2. CDR1 LGHNA and CDR2 YNFKEQ come from the germline V gene. V lost 3 bases and J lost 7; bases outside the gene matches: 14. This CDR3 is built from 17 residues. The CDR3 DNA follows: TGTGCCAGCAGCCAGGGGGAAGGGCGGGAGTTCATCGGGGAGCTGTTTTTT. It yields the protein CASSQGEGREFIGELFF.

This clone is deemed medium-sized. The chain couples TRBV12-3 or TRBV12-4 to TRBJ2-7; 7 nucleotides match TRBD1. Unmatched junction bases numbered 5, after V lost 4 bases and J lost 2 bases. This CDR3 is 14 amino acids long. The CDR3: CASSSGDSPYEQYF. The CDR3 region has the DNA TGTGCCAGCAGTTCTGGGGACAGCCCCTACGAGCAGTACTTC.

This clone showed up many times. A much larger clone sits a single nucleotide away, making a read error possible. The V and J genes are TRBV6-1 and TRBJ1-1; a weak D match, TRBD1 (5 bases). The CDR3 totals 15 residues. V lost 6 bases to trimming and J lost 1 base, with 15 bases between them. From germline, CDR1 is MNHNS and CDR2 SASEGT. CDR3 in DNA: TGTGCCAGCAGCCACAGGATAGCCGGGAACACTGAAGCTTTCTTT. This sequence encodes CASSHRIAGNTEAFF.

This clone was detected ten times or more. One end of the junction is discordant with germline, which a read error may explain. The genes are TRBV7-7 and TRBJ2-7; 10 nucleotides agree with TRBD1. The CDR3 covers 14 residues. Germline V lookup: CDR1 SSHAT, CDR2 FNYEAQ (reference sequence). CDR3 sequence: CASSSGTGDYEQYF. The CDR3 DNA is TGTGCTAGCAGCTCCGGGACAGGGGACTACGAGCAGTACTTC.

This clone was seen at least ten times. The chain uses TRBV5-5 and TRBJ2-7; tentative D call: TRBD2 (5 bases). Trimming shortened V by 1 base and J by 4 bases, and 15 bases separated the two germline ends. Per the germline V gene, CDR1 is SGHKS and CDR2 is YYEKEE (reference sequence). This CDR3 has 15 amino acids. The CDR3 protein is CASSLPHMGVYEQYF. CDR3 nucleotides: TGTGCCAGCAGCTTGCCGCATATGGGAGTTTACGAGCAGTACTTC.

The chain is built from TRBV9 and TRBJ2-3; D unresolved. The CDR3 has 14 residues. The germline V gene has CDR1 SGDLS and CDR2 YYNGEE. Trimming removed 0 bases at V and 4 bases at J, with 9 bases between. CDR3 nucleotide sequence: TGTGCCAGCAGCGTAGGGTGCATTCCAGATACGCAGTATTTT. This translates into CASSVGCIPDTQYF.

This clone was found many times. The rearrangement links TRBV5-6 to TRBJ2-6, with a tentative D call TRBD1 (5 bases). V shed 2 bases and J shed 0 bases, with 9 bases lying between them. Germline V gene lookup returns CDR1 SGHDT and CDR2 YYEEEE. The CDR3 extends over 16 amino acids. The CDR3 DNA sequence: TGTGCCAGCAGCTTTGACAGCAGCTCTGGGGCCAACGTCCTGACTTTC. This sequence encodes CASSFDSSSGANVLTF.

In the case of this clone: At one end, the junction sequence differs from germline, possibly due to a read error. This chain uses TRBV20-1 with TRBJ1-1; tentatively, D is TRBD1 (5 bases). The length of the CDR3 is 15 residues. CDR1 and CDR2 from the germline V gene are DFQATT and SNEGSKA (reference sequence). The CDR3: CSARDVREVNTEALF. The CDR3 DNA reads as TGCAGTGCTAGAGATGTCAGGGAGGTGAACACTGAAGCTTTATTT.

V usage is TRBV7-8 and J usage is TRBJ1-2; D is undetermined. The CDR3 loop spans 12 amino acids. The V end lost 1 base, the J end lost 8 bases, and 8 bases lay between the germline ends. CDR1 and CDR2 (germline): SGHVS, FQNEAQ. The CDR3 loop reads CASSLGGEGYTF. Written as DNA, the CDR3 is TGTGCCAGCAGCTTAGGTGGGGAAGGCTACACCTTC. Full variable domain (outside the CDR3, taken from reference TRBV7-8 and TRBJ1-2): GAGVSQSPRYKVAKRGQDVALRCDPISGHVSLFWYQQALGQGPEFLTYFQNEAQLDKSGLPSDRFFAERPEGSVSTLKIQRTQQEDSAVYLCASSLGGEGYTFGSGTRLTVV.

Sample share makes this clone medium-sized. The V gene is TRBV28, the J gene TRBJ1-1; D not certain. Germline-derived CDR1 and CDR2 are MDHEN and SYDVKM. The CDR3 runs to 13 residues. The V and J ends lost 3 bases and 1 base respectively, with 6 bases between them. CDR3 region: CASSFRRNTEAFF. CDR3 in DNA: TGTGCCAGCAGTTTCAGGCGGAACACTGAAGCTTTCTTT.

The CDR3 nucleotides are TGTGCCATCAGTGAGAAGGAGGAGGGATCTGAAGCTTTCTTT. This translates into CAISEKEEGSEAFF. The rearrangement joins TRBV10-3 to TRBJ1-1; no firm D call. The CDR3 is 14 amino acids. V lost 2 bases to trimming and J lost 6 bases, with 13 bases between them. Germline-derived CDR1 and CDR2 are ENHRY and SYGVKD.

This clone has only a few counts. V usage is TRBV28 and J usage is TRBJ1-5; D gene unclear. The germline V and J ends were trimmed by 9 bases and 12 bases, with 18 bases remaining between them. This CDR3 has 12 amino acids. CDR1 MDHEN and CDR2 SYDVKM come from the germline V gene. The CDR3 reads CARAPREEHQHF. Here the CDR3 DNA reads TGTGCCAGAGCCCCCCGAGAGGAGCACCAGCATTTT.

Within the sample, this clone is medium-sized (0.01 to 0.1%). The J gene is TRBJ1-2, the V gene TRBV10-2; no firm D call. CDR3 length: 10 residues. Germline CDR1 and CDR2: WSHSY and SAAADI. V lost 10 bases, J lost 8 bases, and 11 bases lay in between. CDR3 sequence reads: CATKAGGYTF. CDR3 bases: TGCGCCACCAAAGCAGGCGGCTACACCTTC.

There are many counts of this clone. The V call is TRBV12-5, the J call TRBJ2-2; 7 positions agree with TRBD2. V gave up 8 bases and J gave up 2 bases; unmatched junction bases: 14. Per the germline V gene, CDR1 is LGHNT and CDR2 is FRNRAP. This CDR3 is built from 17 residues. The CDR3 reads CASKASGATFNTGELFF. The DNA of the CDR3 is TGTGCTAGTAAGGCTAGCGGAGCCACCTTTAACACCGGGGAGCTGTTTTTT.

J is TRBJ2-5 and V is TRBV20-1; 13 bases align to TRBD2. Germline values: CDR1 DFQATT, CDR2 SNEGSKA (reference sequence). The CDR3 has 14 residues. Trimming at V came to 6 bases and at J to 4 bases, leaving 5 bases not matched to a gene. CDR3: CSAKTSGGLETQYF. The DNA of the CDR3 is TGCAGTGCCAAGACTAGCGGGGGGTTAGAGACCCAGTACTTC.